This T cell receptor beta chain is drawn from a study of OX40 agonist ivuxolimab in advanced cancers. Overall study: Patients were around 83% male with ages roughly 23 to 79, mean around 58.

Autoimmune disease history or systemic immunosuppression meant exclusion. Assay: immunoSEQ multiplex PCR; the TCRdb copy retains only in-frame clones and omits some. The sample consists of more than 85,000 clones, around 88% of them appearing once. Findings of the study overall: The study did not work out the antigen specificity of the expanded peripheral T cells. Some of the nonresponding patients also showed low levels of normalized T-cell clonal expansion.

Germline V CDR1 and CDR2: SGDLS, YYNGEE. The CDR3 is 16 residues long. Losses at the gene ends were 3 bases for V and 5 bases for J; bases not matched to a gene: 10. In this sample, this clone turned up a few times. Its specificity is unknown. This sequence joins TRBV9 and TRBJ2-5; 10 bases are a match to TRBD1. The sequencing used CD4+ or CD8+ T cells sorted from blood, collected in a trial of the OX40 agonist ivuxolimab. The receptor comes from an adult with an advanced solid tumor such as melanoma, head and neck, liver or kidney cancer. The CDR3 DNA is TGTGCCAGCAGCGCGCTGACGGGACAGGGGCTTGAGACCCAGTACTTC. It specifies CASSALTGQGLETQYF.